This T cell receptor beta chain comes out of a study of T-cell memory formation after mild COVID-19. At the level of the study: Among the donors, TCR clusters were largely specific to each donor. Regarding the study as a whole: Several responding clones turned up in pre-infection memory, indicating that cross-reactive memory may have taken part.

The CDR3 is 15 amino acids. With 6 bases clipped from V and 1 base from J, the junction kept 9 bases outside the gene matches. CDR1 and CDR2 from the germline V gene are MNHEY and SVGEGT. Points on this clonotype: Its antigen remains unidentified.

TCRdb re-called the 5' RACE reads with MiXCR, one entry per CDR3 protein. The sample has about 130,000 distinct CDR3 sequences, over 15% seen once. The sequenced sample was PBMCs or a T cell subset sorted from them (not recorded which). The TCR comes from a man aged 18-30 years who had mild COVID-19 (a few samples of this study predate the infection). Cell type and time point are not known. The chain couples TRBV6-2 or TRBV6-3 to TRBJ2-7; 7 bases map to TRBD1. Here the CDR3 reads CASSHGTAVSYEQYF. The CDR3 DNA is TGTGCCAGCAGCCACGGGACAGCTGTATCCTACGAGCAGTACTTC.